The 17 T cell receptor beta chains below were found in one sample sequenced in a study of regulatory T cells in long-lasting Graves disease. This sample's time point: persistent/refractory GD, antithyroid drugs over 5 years with positive TRAb. After RNA was extracted from PBMCs, the TCR library was made from it. Researchers made TCR beta libraries by using iRepertoire HTBI primers and running Arm-PCR on CDR3 regions. From the multiplex PCR reads, TCRdb called clonotypes with MiXCR, one entry per CDR3 protein. This table holds 400,000 to 500,000 distinct CDR3 sequences, roughly 23% found once. This sample comprised peripheral blood mononuclear cells (PBMCs), obtained when the disease was refractory, from a patient treated with antithyroid drugs. The receptors come from a female donor with Graves disease.

This clonotype was counted between two and nine times. This chain connects TRBV20-1 to TRBJ2-7; D might be TRBD1 (6 bases). This CDR3 is 15 amino acids long. V dropped 3 bases and J dropped 1 base, with 16 bases sitting between them. CDR1 and CDR2 from the germline V gene are DFQATT and SNEGSKA (reference sequence). The DNA of the CDR3 is TGCAGTGCTAGGGACCGGGACATGGATTCCTACGAGCAGTACTTC. This gives the protein CSARDRDMDSYEQYF.

This clonotype was counted a few times. The chain couples TRBV7-3 to TRBJ2-5; tentatively, D is TRBD2 (6 bases). The V end lost 5 bases, the J end lost 1 base, and 14 bases lay between the germline ends. Germline V gene lookup returns CDR1 SGHTA and CDR2 FQGTGA. This CDR3 spans 15 amino acids. The CDR3 sequence is CASSPTPGGQETQYF. The DNA of the CDR3 is TGTGCCAGCAGCCCCACCCCCGGGGGCCAAGAGACCCAGTACTTC.

The V and J genes are TRBV10-3 and TRBJ1-1, with D perhaps TRBD1 (5 bases). Trimming shortened V by 4 bases and J by 11 bases, and 11 bases separated the two germline ends. The CDR3 is 11 residues long. Germline CDR1 ENHRY, CDR2 SYGVKD. CDR3 loop: CAISGQQRAFF. CDR3 in DNA: TGTGCCATCAGTGGACAGCAACGGGCTTTCTTT.

This clonotype was observed once. The chain recombines TRBV7-3 with TRBJ1-6; TRBD1 is a possible D gene (6 bases). CDR3 length equals 16 residues. The germline CDR1 and CDR2 sequences are SGHTA and FQGTGA. Trimming removed 3 bases from V and 6 bases from J, with 15 bases in between. The CDR3, as DNA: TGTGCCAGCAGCTTGCTAGTAGGACAGCCTAATTCACCCCTCCACTTT. This encodes CASSLLVGQPNSPLHF.

This clonotype was detected only a few times. CDR3 coding DNA: TGTGCCAGCAGCTTAGTGGGGGGGTGGGAGACCCAGTACTTC. This translates into CASSLVGGWETQYF. The chain has TRBV7-2 and TRBJ2-5; 7 bases line up with TRBD2. This CDR3 contains 14 residues. With 1 base clipped from V and 5 bases from J, the junction kept 4 bases outside the gene matches. Germline V gene data show CDR1 as SGHTA and CDR2 as FQGNSA.

The genes are TRBV7-2 and TRBJ2-5, with 10 bases matching TRBD1. Germline V gives CDR1 SGHTA, CDR2 FQGNSA. The junction had 7 bases not matched to a gene; V was cut back by 4 bases and J by 2 bases. The CDR3 covers 16 residues. The CDR3 protein is CASSYGQGGEQETQYF. The DNA for the CDR3 is TGTGCCAGCAGCTACGGACAGGGGGGGGAACAAGAGACCCAGTACTTC.

CDR3 nucleotide sequence: TGTGCCAGCAGCTTAATGGCTCGAACAGGAGACACCGGGGAGCTGTTTTTT. It specifies CASSLMARTGDTGELFF. This sequence joins TRBV7-3 and TRBJ2-2; tentatively, D is TRBD1 (5 bases). The CDR3 totals 17 residues. V gave up 1 base and J gave up 3 bases, with 15 bases separating them. Per the germline V gene, CDR1 is SGHTA and CDR2 is FQGTGA. Together with reference TRBV7-3 and TRBJ2-2, the CDR3 gives the full variable domain: GAGVSQTPSNKVTEKGKYVELRCDPISGHTALYWYRQSLGQGPEFLIYFQGTGAADDSGLPNDRFFAVRPEGSVSTLKIQRTERGDSAVYLCASSLMARTGDTGELFFGEGSRLTVL.

This clonotype has a count of ten or more. This sequence joins TRBV6-1 and TRBJ2-7; 8 bases line up with TRBD1. The CDR3 length is 14 residues. Germline-derived CDR1 and CDR2 are MNHNS and SASEGT. V shed 6 bases and J 4 bases; nucleotides not matched to a gene: 8. The CDR3 DNA is TGTGCCAGCAGACCTGCAGGGGGCTGGTACGAGCAGTACTTC. It yields the protein CASRPAGGWYEQYF.

This clonotype turned up a few times. The chain is built from TRBV6-2 or TRBV6-3 and TRBJ2-4, with D perhaps given as TRBD1 or TRBD2 (5 bases each). The CDR3 consists of 16 residues. Trimming pared 4 bases from V and 1 base from J, leaving 14 bases between. Per germline, CDR1 MNHEY and CDR2 SVGEGT. Here the CDR3 reads CASSSLRGAAKNIQYF. Here the CDR3 DNA reads TGTGCCAGCAGTTCCCTTCGGGGCGCGGCCAAAAACATTCAGTACTTC.

Details on this clonotype: Since the CDR3 does not end with the conserved phenylalanine or tryptophan, this likely comes from a read error. The DNA of the CDR3 is TGTGCCAGCAGCCAAGTTCAGGGAATCGGCACTGAAGCTTTCATT. Translated, it gives CASSQVQGIGTEAFI. V gene TRBV3-1 combines with J gene TRBJ1-1; D may be TRBD1 (5 bases). The CDR3 is 15 residues long. Trimming removed 1 base from V and 4 bases from J, with 13 bases in between. Germline assignment: CDR1 LGHDT and CDR2 YNNKEL (reference sequence).

V and J are TRBV10-3 and TRBJ1-1, with 7 bases matching TRBD1. Looked up from germline, CDR1 is ENHRY and CDR2 is SYGVKD. Losses at the gene ends were 7 bases for V and 3 bases for J; bases not matched to a gene: 8. The CDR3 consists of 14 residues. The CDR3 region is CAIKGQGDYTEAFF. The CDR3 nucleotides are TGTGCCATCAAGGGGCAGGGGGACTACACTGAAGCTTTCTTT.

This chain joins TRBV12-5 and TRBJ2-7; D is perhaps TRBD1 or TRBD2 (5 bases each). Germline V gene data show CDR1 as LGHNT and CDR2 as FRNRAP. This CDR3 is built from 15 residues. V shed 2 bases and J shed 3 bases, with 14 bases lying between them. The CDR3 nucleotides are TGTGCTAGTGGTTTGACTACAACGGGGCTCTACGAGCAGTACTTC. Translating gives CASGLTTTGLYEQYF.

This clonotype was detected only a few times. The rearrangement joins TRBV19 to TRBJ1-6; D is unclear. Trimming shortened V by 6 bases and J by 10 bases, and 16 bases separated the two germline ends. Per germline, CDR1 LNHDA and CDR2 SQIVND (reference sequence). This CDR3 comprises 14 residues. CDR3 amino acids: CASSPVVFGSPLHF. Written as DNA, the CDR3 is TGTGCCAGTAGCCCGGTCGTTTTTGGCTCACCCCTCCACTTT.

V and J are TRBV19 and TRBJ1-5, with 8 positions matching TRBD1. The CDR3 totals 15 residues. The V and J ends lost 10 bases and 0 bases, in that order; junction bases with no gene match: 8. From germline, CDR1 is LNHDA and CDR2 SQIVND (reference sequence). The CDR3 bases are TGTGCCACCCAGGACAGGGCGTATAGCAATCAGCCCCAGCATTTT. This translates into CATQDRAYSNQPQHF. Full variable domain (rest looked up from reference TRBV19 and TRBJ1-5): DGGITQSPKYLFRKEGQNVTLSCEQNLNHDAMYWYRQDPGQGLRLIYYSQIVNDFQKGDIAEGYSVSREKKESFPLTVTSAQKNPTAFYLCATQDRAYSNQPQHFGDGTRLSIL.

The table lists this clonotype with a few counts. The chain is built from TRBV20-1 and TRBJ1-5, with TRBD1 identical over 11 bases. This CDR3 is built from 19 residues. Germline CDR1 and CDR2: DFQATT and SNEGSKA (reference sequence). The junction had 13 bases not matched to a gene; V was cut back by 2 bases and J by 1 base. The DNA for the CDR3 is TGCAGTGCTAGATCTTATGGGACAGGGGGTTTAAGGAGCAATCAGCCCCAGCATTTT. This translates into CSARSYGTGGLRSNQPQHF.

The chain is built from TRBV11-2 and TRBJ2-2; tentatively, D is TRBD1 (5 bases). The CDR3 spans 16 residues. Germline values: CDR1 SGHAT, CDR2 FQNNGV. Between the trimmed V and J ends, which lost 5 bases and 2 bases, there was a span of 15 bases. Here the CDR3 DNA reads TGTGCCAGCAGCCCTTCCAGGGCAGCTAACACCGGGGAGCTGTTTTTT. This gives the protein CASSPSRAANTGELFF.

The CDR3, as DNA: TGTGCCAGCAGGCGACGTCCGGGACAGTCAAATTCACCCCTCCACTTT. The encoded protein is CASRRRPGQSNSPLHF. The genes are TRBV6-1 and TRBJ1-6; 7 bases are a match to TRBD1. Germline values: CDR1 MNHNS, CDR2 SASEGT. V lost 6 bases to trimming and J lost 7 bases; unmatched junction nucleotides: 12. The CDR3 has 16 amino acids.